This T cell receptor beta chain was sequenced during a study of shared clonotypes between healthy human individuals. Data came from immunoSEQ multiplex PCR; TCRdb stores just in-frame clones and leaves some out. The sample lists 760,000 or so clones, 96% occurring once. As for this clone: Antigen unknown.

Germline V gene sequence: CDR1 SGHAT, CDR2 FQNNGV. The CDR3 loop spans 15 amino acids. The V gene lost 5 bases and the J gene lost 5 bases, with 16 bases spanning the gap. Whole-study findings and limits: Sharing across four donors was highest in naive CD4 (approximately 5%) and lowest in memory CD8 (around 0.4%). Few donors restricted represented genetic and exposure-history diversity.

As defined, naive CD8 cells were CD45RO-negative and positively selected for CCR7, with terminally differentiated effector memory CD45RA+ cells excluded. The sample comprised naive CD8+ T cells sorted from blood. The receptor was isolated from a young man in good health. The chain combines TRBV11-2 with TRBJ1-5, with a possible D match to TRBD1 (5 bases). CDR3 in amino acids: CASSIGQGGYQPQHF. The CDR3 DNA reads as TGTGCCAGCAGCATCGGGCAGGGTGGGTATCAGCCCCAGCATTTT.